These T cell receptor beta chains were read from a single sample in a study of blood T cell repertoires in COVID-19. This table comes from immunoSEQ multiplex PCR, and its TCRdb copy is limited to in-frame clones, with some not included. The sample lists about 94,000 clones, about 80% occurring once. Source material: peripheral blood. The receptors were gathered from an elderly woman with acute or convalescent COVID-19. Each CDR3 is given with its conserved first and last residue.

>13|TRBV12-3/TRBV12-4
CASSLAWAAGYTF
>15|TRBV3-1/TRBV3-2
CASSQGTSGEETQYF
>16|TRBV5-1
CASSFGGTSRTGELFF
>18|TRBV10-3
CAISEYPLGGSYNSPLHF
>14|TRBV3-1/TRBV3-2
CASSQGQGDTEAFF
>17|TRBV9
CASSVQTGTANTGELFF
>15|TRBV2
CASSEQAPTYNEQFF
>13|TRBV9
CASTRQDQETQYF
>12|TRBV12-3/TRBV12-4
CASSYSGYGYTF
>14|TRBV6-5
CASRITGGDQPQHF
>15|TRBV24-1
CATSEQGYDTGELFF
>14|TRBV25-1
CASRGQGNTGELFF
>16|TRBV7-9
CASRGTGGLTNEKLFF
>16|TRBV7-9
CASSPASSGHTDTQYF
>17|TRBV15
CATSRDRTSATYNEQFF
>15|TRBV5-1
CASSLGQGSTGELFF
>15|TRBV28
CASSLRGPGANVLTF
>16|TRBV29-1
CSASKVSGSSYNEQFF
>15|TRBV7-6
CASSLEGQLTYEQYF